These T cell receptor beta chains were read from a single sample in a study of CD8+ T cells in alopecia areata. Assay used: immunoSEQ multiplex PCR; TCRdb lists only in-frame clones, some missing. The sample lists 140,000 to 150,000 clones; around 51% were seen once. The input for sequencing was CD4+ T cells sorted from blood, taken at week 0. These receptors all come from a human donor with alopecia areata. Both conserved end residues are part of each CDR3. Fields, in order: CDR3 protein, CDR3 DNA, V gene, D gene, CDR3 length, J gene, clone size. The D gene is left open where the match is weak. Only some rows state a clone size, as once, few, many or a class for expanded clones.

CDR3aa: CASSLVGTAQETQYF
CDR3nt: TGTGCCAGCAGCTTGGTCGGGACAGCCCAAGAGACCCAGTACTTC
v_gene: TRBV5-4
d_gene: TRBD1
len: 15
j_gene: TRBJ2-5
abundance: -

CDR3aa: CASNVLTGSPNEKLFF
CDR3nt: TGTGCCAGCAACGTTCTTACAGGGAGCCCTAATGAAAAACTGTTTTTT
v_gene: TRBV5-6
d_gene: -
len: 16
j_gene: TRBJ1-4
abundance: -

CDR3aa: CAITSSKGVDTQYF
CDR3nt: TGTGCCATCACATCCTCAAAGGGTGTAGATACGCAGTATTTT
v_gene: TRBV10-3
d_gene: -
len: 14
j_gene: TRBJ2-3
abundance: -

CDR3aa: CASSLLAVGADTQYF
CDR3nt: TGTGCCAGCAGTTTACTAGCGGTAGGGGCAGATACGCAGTATTTT
v_gene: TRBV2
d_gene: TRBD2
len: 15
j_gene: TRBJ2-3
abundance: -

CDR3aa: CSARGYEQFF
CDR3nt: TGCAGTGCTAGGGGGTATGAGCAGTTCTTC
v_gene: TRBV20-1
d_gene: -
len: 10
j_gene: TRBJ2-1
abundance: -

CDR3aa: CASSPGQTYNQPQHF
CDR3nt: TGTGCCAGCAGCCCGGGACAGACCTACAATCAGCCCCAGCATTTT
v_gene: TRBV28
d_gene: TRBD1
len: 15
j_gene: TRBJ1-5
abundance: few

CDR3aa: CASSQSIGQGRGSGANVLTF
CDR3nt: TGCGCCAGCAGCCAAAGTATCGGACAGGGAAGGGGGTCTGGGGCCAACGTCCTGACTTTC
v_gene: TRBV4-3
d_gene: TRBD1
len: 20
j_gene: TRBJ2-6
abundance: -

CDR3aa: CASSVASGRTYEQYF
CDR3nt: TGTGCCAGCAGCGTAGCCAGCGGGAGGACCTACGAGCAGTACTTC
v_gene: TRBV9
d_gene: TRBD2
len: 15
j_gene: TRBJ2-7
abundance: few

CDR3aa: CASRENTDTQYF
CDR3nt: TGCGCCAGCAGGGAGAACACAGATACGCAGTATTTT
v_gene: TRBV5-1
d_gene: -
len: 12
j_gene: TRBJ2-3
abundance: -

CDR3aa: CAWSPGSLSVDTQYF
CDR3nt: TGTGCCTGGAGCCCAGGGTCCCTTTCTGTGGATACGCAGTATTTT
v_gene: TRBV30
d_gene: -
len: 15
j_gene: TRBJ2-3
abundance: few

CDR3aa: CASSHLPIRTDSYEQYF
CDR3nt: TGCGCCAGCAGCCACCTCCCGATTAGGACTGATTCCTACGAGCAGTACTTC
v_gene: TRBV4-1
d_gene: -
len: 17
j_gene: TRBJ2-7
abundance: -

CDR3aa: CASSLQGTRETQYF
CDR3nt: TGTGCCAGCAGTTTACAGGGGACGAGGGAGACCCAGTACTTC
v_gene: TRBV6-5
d_gene: TRBD1
len: 14
j_gene: TRBJ2-5
abundance: -

CDR3aa: CASSRLAADTQYF
CDR3nt: TGTGCCAGCAGCCGACTAGCGGCAGATACGCAGTATTTT
v_gene: TRBV2
d_gene: TRBD2
len: 13
j_gene: TRBJ2-3
abundance: -

CDR3aa: CASSKNLAGSPNTGELFF
CDR3nt: TGCGCCAGCAGCAAAAACTTGGCAGGTTCTCCGAACACCGGGGAGCTGTTTTTT
v_gene: TRBV5-1
d_gene: -
len: 18
j_gene: TRBJ2-2
abundance: -

CDR3aa: CASRIQGGTGELFF
CDR3nt: TGTGCCAGCAGAATCCAGGGGGGCACCGGGGAGCTGTTTTTT
v_gene: TRBV2
d_gene: -
len: 14
j_gene: TRBJ2-2
abundance: -